The 22 T cell receptor beta chains below come from one sample, sequenced in a study of control samples from healthy donors and cancer patients. Clones were sequenced by immunoSEQ multiplex PCR, and TCRdb holds only the in-frame ones, with some missing. This sample has about 86,000 clones, with 90% to 95% found just once. Sequences were obtained from blood. These receptors all stem from a woman between 25 and 40 years old in good health.

CDR3 bases: TGTGCCAGCAGCTTAGCTGCTGGGGGCACTGAAGCTTTCTTT. Its translation: CASSLAAGGTEAFF. The rearrangement links TRBV7-8 to TRBJ1-1; D is possibly TRBD1 (5 bases). The ends were cut back, 0 bases at V and 4 bases at J, with 9 bases in the middle. The length of the CDR3 is 14 residues. CDR1 is SGHVS and CDR2 is FQNEAQ in the germline V gene.

The chain carries TRBV7-8 and TRBJ1-4; the D gene is possibly TRBD1 (5 bases). CDR3 length: 16 amino acids. V lost 5 bases to trimming and J lost 0 bases, with 13 bases between them. The germline V gene has CDR1 SGHVS and CDR2 FQNEAQ. The CDR3 is CASSPSVGATNEKLFF. CDR3 DNA sequence: TGTGCCAGCAGCCCGTCGGTGGGGGCAACTAATGAAAAACTGTTTTTT.

The rearrangement joins TRBV6-5 to TRBJ2-3; the D is unclear. From germline, CDR1 is MNHEY and CDR2 SVGAGI. Trimming cost V 5 bases and J 0 bases, with 12 bases left between them. The CDR3 has 15 amino acids. CDR3 sequence: CASSQSRISTDTQYF. The CDR3 DNA is TGTGCCAGCAGTCAATCGAGGATAAGCACAGATACGCAGTATTTT.

This clone was observed once. This rearrangement joins TRBV27 to TRBJ2-7; D may be TRBD1 (6 bases). The germline CDR1 and CDR2 sequences are MNHEY and SMNVEV (reference sequence). Trimming pared 6 bases from V and 2 bases from J, leaving 14 bases between. This CDR3 region has 14 residues. The CDR3, as DNA: TGTGCCAGCAGCTTTCAACAGGGACCCTACGAGCAGTACTTC. Amino acids: CASSFQQGPYEQYF.

This clone has a single count. The rearrangement uses TRBV7-9 and TRBJ1-5; a possible D gene is TRBD1 (6 bases). Germline assignment: CDR1 SEHNR and CDR2 FQNEAQ (reference sequence). Trimming took 5 bases from V and 4 from J, leaving 12 bases between them. This CDR3 contains 14 residues. The CDR3 loop is CASSEQGMNQPQHF. CDR3 coding DNA: TGTGCCAGCAGCGAGCAGGGGATGAATCAGCCCCAGCATTTT.

The V gene is TRBV12-5, the J gene TRBJ1-2; D not certain. Germline V gene data show CDR1 as LGHNT and CDR2 as FRNRAP. V gave up 3 bases and J gave up 2 bases, with 16 bases separating them. This CDR3 is built from 16 residues. The CDR3 loop reads CASGLPRNPLNYGYTF. CDR3 DNA: TGTGCTAGTGGTTTACCCCGAAATCCTTTAAACTATGGCTACACCTTC.

The chain recombines TRBV9 with TRBJ2-2; 8 bases align to TRBD2. Trimming removed 0 bases from V and 0 bases from J; junction bases left unmatched: 1. The CDR3 has 16 residues. Germline loops: CDR1 SGDLS, CDR2 YYNGEE. CDR3: CASSVGTSPNTGELFF. CDR3 sequence (DNA): TGTGCCAGCAGCGTAGGGACTAGCCCGAACACCGGGGAGCTGTTTTTT. The variable domain in full, with the rest retrieved from reference TRBV9 and TRBJ2-2, is DSGVTQTPKHLITATGQRVTLRCSPRSGDLSVYWYQQSLDQGLQFLIQYYNGEERAKGNILERFSAQQFPDLHSELNLSSLELGDSALYFCASSVGTSPNTGELFFGEGSRLTVL.

The CDR3 reads CASSLAGRALYEQYF. The CDR3 bases are TGCGCCAGCAGCTTGGCCGGGAGGGCCCTCTACGAGCAGTACTTC. The V call is TRBV5-1, the J call TRBJ2-7, with TRBD2 matching 8 bases. Germline-derived CDR1 and CDR2 are SGHRS and YFSETQ. V lost 0 bases to trimming and J lost 3 bases; unmatched junction nucleotides: 5. The CDR3 spans 15 residues.

Only one count was recorded for this clone. The CDR3 region is CASSVAAGAQETQYF. For the CDR3, the DNA is TGTGCCAGCAGCGTAGCTGCAGGGGCCCAAGAGACCCAGTACTTC. This chain uses TRBV9 with TRBJ2-5; a weak D match, TRBD1 (6 bases). There are 15 residues in the CDR3. Germline CDR1 SGDLS, CDR2 YYNGEE. V lost 0 bases and J 1 base, leaving 10 bases between the germline ends.

This clone was detected a few times. The chain couples TRBV7-9 to TRBJ1-2; unclear D gene. This CDR3 contains 13 residues. CDR1 is SEHNR, CDR2 FQNEAQ, per germline (reference sequence). The V end was cut by 5 bases, the J end by 1 base, with 8 bases between. The CDR3 nucleotides read TGTGCCAGCAGCCCGAGTATTAACTATGGCTACACCTTC. It codes for CASSPSINYGYTF.

The rearrangement links TRBV19 to TRBJ1-1; 8 nucleotides agree with TRBD1. Trimming at V came to 5 bases and at J to 5 bases, leaving 7 bases not matched to a gene. Germline CDR1 LNHDA, CDR2 SQIVND (reference sequence). This CDR3 spans 14 amino acids. CDR3 sequence (DNA): TGTGCCAGTAGTGTAACAGGGGGAGGAACTGAAGCTTTCTTT. Translation gives CASSVTGGGTEAFF.

The chain's CDR3 is CSATSGLSYEQYF. DNA for the CDR3: TGCAGCGCTACTAGCGGATTGTCCTACGAGCAGTACTTC. The chain joins TRBV29-1 to TRBJ2-7, with TRBD2 matching over 8 bases. Germline V CDR1 and CDR2: SQVTM, ANQGSEA. The CDR3 spans 13 residues. V was clipped by 7 bases and J by 1 base; unmatched bases: 6.

The rearrangement links TRBV2 to TRBJ2-3; 7 bases line up with TRBD2. Trimming removed 4 bases from V and 7 bases from J; junction bases left unmatched: 11. This CDR3 comprises 15 residues. Germline CDR1 reads SNHLY; CDR2 reads FYNNEI. The CDR3 region has the DNA TGTGCCAGCAGTGTTGCAGCGGGACTGGGAAATACGCAGTATTTT. Protein sequence: CASSVAAGLGNTQYF.

The rearrangement uses TRBV2 and TRBJ1-5; 9 bases match TRBD1. Germline V gene lookup returns CDR1 SNHLY and CDR2 FYNNEI. The CDR3 loop spans 14 amino acids. V was clipped by 5 bases and J by 7 bases; unmatched bases: 6. CDR3: CASSRGQGRQPQHF. The CDR3 DNA sequence: TGTGCCAGCAGTCGCGGACAGGGGCGACAGCCCCAGCATTTT.

The chain is built from TRBV19 and TRBJ2-5; 9 bases are a match to TRBD1. J gave up 7 bases and V 4 bases, and 13 bases lay outside the gene matches. The germline gives CDR1 LNHDA, CDR2 SQIVND (reference sequence). The CDR3 sequence is 16 residues long. Here the CDR3 DNA reads TGTGCCAGTAGTACCCCAAACAGGGGGCCTGGCGGGACCCAGTACTTC. This sequence encodes CASSTPNRGPGGTQYF.

The chain recombines TRBV11-2 with TRBJ2-1; 11 nucleotides line up with TRBD2. Germline-derived CDR1 and CDR2 are SGHAT and FQNNGV. The V segment lost 6 bases and the J segment 4 bases; nucleotides outside the gene matches: 8. This CDR3 comprises 16 residues. The CDR3 DNA is TGTGCCAGCAGTCCTATTACTAGCGGGGGTTACAATGAGCAGTTCTTC. Translating gives CASSPITSGGYNEQFF.

The CDR3 region has the DNA TGTGCCAGCAGCCAAGATGTAGGACAGGCTATCAGGGTATCACCCCTCCACTTT. Translated, it gives CASSQDVGQAIRVSPLHF. The V gene is TRBV4-2, the J gene TRBJ1-6, with 7 bases that match TRBD1. Germline V gives CDR1 LGHNA, CDR2 YNFKEQ. The CDR3 totals 18 residues. V was clipped by 0 bases and J by 10 bases; unmatched bases: 15.

The chain joins TRBV25-1 to TRBJ1-1; no firm D call. CDR1 is MGHDK and CDR2 is SYGVNS in the germline V gene. Trimming removed 5 bases at V and 0 bases at J, with 13 bases between. The CDR3 is 15 amino acids. The CDR3 spells CASSHWSNLNTEAFF. The CDR3 bases are TGTGCCAGCAGTCATTGGAGCAATCTGAACACTGAAGCTTTCTTT.

The gene calls are TRBV7-9 and TRBJ2-1, with 12 bases identical to TRBD2. The germline V gene has CDR1 SEHNR and CDR2 FQNEAQ (reference sequence). V lost 5 bases to trimming and J lost 10 bases; unmatched junction nucleotides: 12. This CDR3 has 16 amino acids. CDR3 DNA sequence: TGTGCCAGCAGCACAGGACTAGCGGGGACCCTAGGCGAGCAGTTCTTC. Residues: CASSTGLAGTLGEQFF.

V gene TRBV18 combines with J gene TRBJ1-2; TRBD1 aligns across 11 bases. This CDR3 has 15 residues. The V gene end was trimmed by 5 bases and the J gene end by 8 bases; junction bases not matched to a gene: 10. The V gene's germline CDR1 is KGHSH and CDR2 LQKENI. CDR3 sequence: CASSSPGQGVWGYTF. DNA for the CDR3: TGTGCCAGCTCATCTCCGGGACAGGGGGTGTGGGGCTACACCTTC.

The rearrangement joins TRBV2 to TRBJ2-3, with D unresolved. The V end was cut by 6 bases, the J end by 3 bases, with 7 bases between. The CDR3 spans 12 residues. CDR1 and CDR2 (germline): SNHLY, FYNNEI. CDR3 in DNA: TGTGCCAGCAGCCAAGGGACAGATACGCAGTATTTT. Protein product: CASSQGTDTQYF. The full variable domain, rest sourced from reference TRBV2 and TRBJ2-3, is EPEVTQTPSHQVTQMGQEVILRCVPISNHLYFYWYRQILGQKVEFLVSFYNNEISEKSEIFDDQFSVERPDGSNFTLKIRSTKLEDSAMYFCASSQGTDTQYFGPGTRLTVL.

The chain carries TRBV11-2 and TRBJ1-1; D is unresolved. The germline V gene encodes CDR1 SGHAT and CDR2 FQNNGV. The CDR3 contains 12 residues. V was clipped by 1 base and J by 9 bases, with 9 bases between them. In DNA form, the CDR3 reads TGTGCCAGCAGCTTAGGTGGGTCTCAAGCTTTCTTT. Translation: CASSLGGSQAFF.